Below, 6 T cell receptor beta chains from the same sample are listed, as sequenced in a study of cytomegalovirus exposure and HLA in healthy donors. Data came from immunoSEQ multiplex PCR; TCRdb stores just in-frame clones and leaves some out. This sample has a few hundred thousand clones, with around 86% found just once. Sequenced input: PBMCs. The source is a woman aged 18-29 years in good health and CMV-seronegative.

The chain is built from TRBV6-5 and TRBJ2-7; 7 bases agree with TRBD1. V gave up 6 bases and J gave up 3 bases; unmatched junction bases: 5. Germline CDR1 reads MNHEY; CDR2 reads SVGAGI. The CDR3 length is 13 residues. CDR3 in amino acids: CASRMGQHYEQYF. The CDR3 DNA sequence: TGTGCCAGCAGAATGGGACAGCACTACGAGCAGTACTTC.

The J gene is TRBJ2-1, the V gene TRBV19; TRBD2 matches 12 bases. Germline-derived CDR1 and CDR2 are LNHDA and SQIVND (reference sequence). CDR3 size: 18 residues. Trimming removed 4 bases from V and 5 bases from J; junction bases left unmatched: 12. The CDR3 DNA sequence: TGTGCCAGTAGTAAAGCTAGCGGGAGGGCCTGGGGGGACAATGAGCAGTTCTTC. Its protein is CASSKASGRAWGDNEQFF.

The gene calls are TRBV28 and TRBJ2-7; D unresolved. The CDR3 runs 11 residues. Looked up from germline, CDR1 is MDHEN and CDR2 is SYDVKM. Trimming removed 7 bases at V and 4 bases at J, with 8 bases between. The CDR3 coding sequence is TGTGCCAGCACGGTCGGGTACGAGCAGTACTTC. Translating it yields CASTVGYEQYF.

This clone is a singleton in its sample. This chain links TRBV9 with TRBJ2-5, with TRBD2 identical over 7 bases. This CDR3 has 17 amino acids. Germline lookup yields CDR1 SGDLS and CDR2 YYNGEE. V was clipped by 0 bases and J by 5 bases; unmatched bases: 13. CDR3 amino acids: CASSVAGRTREAETQYF. The CDR3 DNA reads TGTGCCAGCAGCGTAGCCGGTCGGACTCGGGAGGCGGAGACCCAGTACTTC.

This clone is a singleton in its sample. The gene calls are TRBV7-2 and TRBJ2-1; 8 bases fit TRBD1. J lost 6 bases, V lost 5 bases, and 6 bases had no gene match. CDR1 and CDR2 (germline): SGHTA, FQGNSA. The CDR3 covers 14 residues. The CDR3, as DNA: TGTGCCAGCAGCACCCCGGGACAGGTCAATGAGCAGTTCTTC. Translating gives CASSTPGQVNEQFF.

The V and J genes are TRBV5-1 and TRBJ2-3, with D possibly matching TRBD2 (5 bases). V lost 0 bases to trimming and J lost 2 bases, with 10 bases between them. From germline, CDR1 is SGHRS and CDR2 YFSETQ. The CDR3 is made up of 15 amino acids. Written as DNA, the CDR3 is TGCGCCAGCAGCTTGGCCAGCGGAATCACAGATACGCAGTATTTT. Translation gives CASSLASGITDTQYF. Full variable domain (remainder filled in from reference TRBV5-1 and TRBJ2-3): KAGVTQTPRYLIKTRGQQVTLSCSPISGHRSVSWYQQTPGQGLQFLFEYFSETQRNKGNFPGRFSGRQFSNSRSEMNVSTLELGDSALYLCASSLASGITDTQYFGPGTRLTVL.